The present TCR beta chain was sequenced within a study of T cell changes during pregnancy in multiple sclerosis. This CDR3 spans 19 amino acids. Germline V gene lookup returns CDR1 SGHRS and CDR2 YFSETQ. After removal of 2 bases from V and 4 bases from J, the junction contained 21 bases not matched to a gene. The method was immunoSEQ multiplex PCR; TCRdb's version includes in-frame clones alone and lacks a portion of them. This table has around 79,000 clones, 75% to 95% appearing once. V and J are TRBV5-1 and TRBJ2-7, with 7 positions matching TRBD1. The sequenced sample was CD4+ T cells from peripheral blood mononuclear cells, obtained in the second trimester of pregnancy. This clonotype was obtained from a female donor with multiple sclerosis, enrolled in a pregnancy study. The CDR3 loop is CASSFQRPDRTGRTYEQYF. CDR3 bases: TGCGCCAGCAGCTTCCAGCGTCCCGATAGGACAGGCAGAACTTACGAGCAGTACTTC.